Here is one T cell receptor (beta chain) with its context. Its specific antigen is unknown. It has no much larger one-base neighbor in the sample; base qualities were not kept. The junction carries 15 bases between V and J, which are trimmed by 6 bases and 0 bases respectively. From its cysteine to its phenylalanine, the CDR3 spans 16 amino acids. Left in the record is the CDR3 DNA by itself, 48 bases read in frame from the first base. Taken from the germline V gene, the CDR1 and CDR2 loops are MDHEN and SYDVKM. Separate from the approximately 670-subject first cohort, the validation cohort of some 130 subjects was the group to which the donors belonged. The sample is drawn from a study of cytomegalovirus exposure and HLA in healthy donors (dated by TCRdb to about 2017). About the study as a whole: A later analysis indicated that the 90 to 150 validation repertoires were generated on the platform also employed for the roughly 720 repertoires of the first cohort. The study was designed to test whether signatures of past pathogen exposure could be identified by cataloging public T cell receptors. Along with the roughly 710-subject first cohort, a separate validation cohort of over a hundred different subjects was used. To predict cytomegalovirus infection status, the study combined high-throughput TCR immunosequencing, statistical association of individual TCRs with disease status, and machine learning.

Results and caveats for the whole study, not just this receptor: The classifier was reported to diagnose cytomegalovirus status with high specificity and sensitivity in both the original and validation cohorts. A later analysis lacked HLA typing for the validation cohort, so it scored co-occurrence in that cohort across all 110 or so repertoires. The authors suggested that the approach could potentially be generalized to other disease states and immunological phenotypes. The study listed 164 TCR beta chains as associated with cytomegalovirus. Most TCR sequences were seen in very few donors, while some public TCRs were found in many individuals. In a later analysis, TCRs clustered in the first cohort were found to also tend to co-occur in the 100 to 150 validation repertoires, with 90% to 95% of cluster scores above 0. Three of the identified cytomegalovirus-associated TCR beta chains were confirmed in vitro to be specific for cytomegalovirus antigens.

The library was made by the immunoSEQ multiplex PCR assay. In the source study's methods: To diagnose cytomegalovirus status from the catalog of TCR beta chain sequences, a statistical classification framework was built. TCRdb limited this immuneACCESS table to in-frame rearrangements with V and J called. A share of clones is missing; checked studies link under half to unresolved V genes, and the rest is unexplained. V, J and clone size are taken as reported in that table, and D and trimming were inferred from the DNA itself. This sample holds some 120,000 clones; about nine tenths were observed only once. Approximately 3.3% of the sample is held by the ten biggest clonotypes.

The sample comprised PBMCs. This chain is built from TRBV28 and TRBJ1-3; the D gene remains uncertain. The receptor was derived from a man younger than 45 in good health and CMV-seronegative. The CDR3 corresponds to CASSVGSLLSGNTIYF. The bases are TGTGCCAGCAGCGTGGGGAGCCTTCTCTCTGGAAACACCATATATTTT.